The 7 T cell receptor beta chains in this list originate from one sample, sequenced in a study of blood T cell repertoires in COVID-19 (dated by TCRdb to the early 2020s). The library relied on the immunoSEQ multiplex PCR assay. TCRdb carries this immuneACCESS record with in-frame sequences only. Its versions omit some clonotypes, under half of them owing to an unresolved V gene in the studies checked, with the rest unexplained. Across this sample there are 150,000 to 200,000 clones, with about 83% seen only once. The leading ten clones occupy 8% to 10% of the sample. The sample comprised PBMCs or T cells enriched from blood (not recorded which). Every receptor here comes from a woman under 40 who had recovered from COVID-19.

V and J are TRBV30 and TRBJ1-1; 8 bases align to TRBD1. V lost 1 base to trimming and J lost 11 bases; unmatched junction nucleotides: 6. This CDR3 has 12 amino acids. Germline-derived CDR1 and CDR2 are GTSNPN and SVGIG (reference sequence). The CDR3: CAWSASDREAFF. DNA for the CDR3: TGTGCCTGGAGTGCCTCGGACAGGGAGGCTTTCTTT. The whole variable domain, filled in from reference TRBV30 and TRBJ1-1, reads SQTIHQWPATLVQPVGSPLSLECTVEGTSNPNLYWYRQAAGRGLQLLFYSVGIGQISSEVPQNLSASRPQDRQFILSSKKLLLSDSGFYLCAWSASDREAFFGQGTRLTVV.

Concerning this clone: The junction shows a germline mismatch at one end, possibly a read error. The chain recombines TRBV7-7 with TRBJ2-5; 8 bases match TRBD2. CDR1 is SSHAT, CDR2 FNYEAQ, per germline (reference sequence). CDR3 length: 13 amino acids. In DNA form, the CDR3 reads TGTGCTAGCAGTCGACTAGCGTTGGAGACCCAGTACTTC. Protein sequence: CASSRLALETQYF.

About this clone: The sample carries other DNA sequences with the same CDR3. V and J are TRBV9 and TRBJ2-2; D is uncertain. The ends were cut back, 0 bases at V and 1 base at J, with 7 bases in the middle. CDR1 is SGDLS, CDR2 YYNGEE, per germline. This CDR3 comprises 15 residues. The DNA of the CDR3 is TGTGCCAGCAGCGTAGGCACTGTGAACACCGGGGAGCTGTTTTTT. Amino acids: CASSVGTVNTGELFF.

The rearrangement joins TRBV2 to TRBJ2-7; 10 bases agree with TRBD2. J gave up 6 bases and V 2 bases, and 10 bases lay outside the gene matches. This CDR3 is built from 16 residues. Germline CDR1 reads SNHLY; CDR2 reads FYNNEI. In nucleotides, the CDR3 is TGTGCCAGCAGTGAACTAGCGGGAGCTGGTTTTGGCGAGCAGTACTTC. Translating gives CASSELAGAGFGEQYF.

The chain employs TRBV19 and TRBJ2-7, with 10 bases lining up with TRBD2. The CDR3 has 14 amino acids. Trimming cost V 7 bases and J 7 bases; bases outside gene matches: 10. CDR1 LNHDA and CDR2 SQIVND come from the germline V gene (reference sequence). Here the CDR3 reads CASNGAGGPREQYF. DNA of the CDR3: TGTGCCAGTAACGGAGCGGGAGGGCCGCGGGAGCAGTACTTC.

This clone appeared a few times. J is TRBJ1-3 and V is TRBV28; D is uncertain. The ends were cut back, 1 base at V and 0 bases at J, with 10 bases in the middle. There are 16 residues in the CDR3. CDR1 and CDR2 from the germline V gene are MDHEN and SYDVKM. The CDR3 DNA sequence: TGTGCCAGCAGTTTATTATCAGGATTCTCTGGAAACACCATATATTTT. Amino acid sequence: CASSLLSGFSGNTIYF.

V is TRBV28 and J is TRBJ2-1; weak D call: TRBD1 (6 bases). Trimming stripped 3 bases from V and 1 base from J, with 19 bases between. Germline loops: CDR1 MDHEN, CDR2 SYDVKM. The CDR3 consists of 18 residues. CDR3 nucleotide sequence: TGTGCCAGCAGTTTCGGGACAAGGGGTGGAAAATCCTACAATGAGCAGTTCTTC. Amino acids: CASSFGTRGGKSYNEQFF.